These T cell receptor beta chains were read from a single sample in a study of blood T cell repertoires in COVID-19. Using immunoSEQ multiplex PCR, the repertoire was profiled, and TCRdb retains in-frame clones only, with some absent. The sample consists of approximately 200,000 clones, 70% to 90% of them appearing once. Material: peripheral blood. The receptors shown here come from a human donor with active or convalescent COVID-19. The donor label of this sample is uncertain. CDR3s include the opening cysteine and the closing phenylalanine or tryptophan. D genes are given only for firm matches. Clone size, where shown, is once, few, many, or a class for clones that have expanded.

j_gene	abundance	v_gene	d_gene	CDR3aa	CDR3nt
TRBJ1-1	-	TRBV11-3	-	CASSLEGGGLANTEAFF	TGTGCCAGCAGCTTAGAGGGTGGCGGACTGGCCAACACTGAAGCTTTCTTT
TRBJ1-3	-	TRBV7-9	TRBD1	CASSSNRGLGNTIYF	TGTGCCAGCAGCTCTAACAGGGGGCTGGGAAACACCATATATTTT
TRBJ2-3	-	TRBV25-1	TRBD1	CASSPRDRILTQYF	TGTGCCAGCAGTCCACGGGACAGGATCCTTACGCAGTATTTT
TRBJ2-1	-	TRBV24-1	TRBD2	CATSDFFTSGKGNEQFF	TGTGCCACCAGTGATTTCTTTACTAGCGGGAAGGGAAATGAGCAGTTCTTC
TRBJ2-1	-	TRBV5-1	TRBD2	CASSVVAGGYNEQFF	TGCGCCAGCAGCGTCGTAGCGGGAGGCTACAATGAGCAGTTCTTC
TRBJ1-3	-	TRBV5-1	-	CASSLAGFGNTIYF	TGCGCCAGCAGCTTGGCAGGGTTTGGAAACACCATATATTTT
TRBJ1-4	once	TRBV28	-	CASRSPRGTEKLFF	TGTGCCAGCAGGTCCCCCAGGGGTACGGAAAAACTGTTTTTT
TRBJ2-7	-	TRBV4-2	TRBD1	CASSGGQGPYEQYF	TGTGCCAGCAGCGGCGGACAGGGACCTTACGAGCAGTACTTC
TRBJ2-3	-	TRBV7-9	-	CASSLRGFSTDTQYF	TGTGCCAGCAGCTTACGGGGATTTAGCACAGATACGCAGTATTTT
TRBJ1-5	-	TRBV28	TRBD1	CASRHRDRVGNQPQHF	TGTGCCAGCAGGCACCGGGACAGGGTTGGCAATCAGCCCCAGCATTTT
TRBJ2-1	-	TRBV5-1	-	CASNIGTMANEQFF	TGCGCCAGCAATATCGGGACAATGGCCAATGAGCAGTTCTTC
TRBJ1-6	-	TRBV4-3	TRBD1	CASSPEGTGSSPLHF	TGCGCCAGCAGCCCCGAAGGGACAGGATCTTCACCCCTCCACTTT
TRBJ2-1	-	TRBV2	TRBD2	CASSGLAGDDEQFF	TGTGCCAGCAGCGGACTAGCGGGGGATGATGAGCAGTTCTTC
TRBJ2-2	-	TRBV5-1	TRBD2	CASTGSLAGGSGELFF	TGCGCCAGCACGGGATCGCTAGCGGGAGGGAGCGGGGAGCTGTTTTTT
TRBJ1-5	-	TRBV27	TRBD1	CASSFGTVGNQPQHF	TGTGCCAGCAGTTTTGGGACAGTCGGAAATCAGCCCCAGCATTTT
TRBJ2-1	-	TRBV6-5	TRBD2	CASTRGAGGLNEQFF	TGTGCCAGTACCCGGGGGGCGGGAGGCCTAAATGAGCAGTTCTTC
TRBJ1-2	-	TRBV19	TRBD1	CASSAPMGQGRVGYGYTF	TGTGCCAGTAGTGCCCCGATGGGACAGGGGCGCGTCGGCTATGGCTACACCTTC
TRBJ2-1	-	TRBV7-6	TRBD1	CASSSWPRQGGYNEQFF	TGTGCCAGCAGCTCCTGGCCTCGACAGGGGGGGTACAATGAGCAGTTCTTC
TRBJ2-7	-	TRBV5-1	-	CASSLNRVHDEQYF	TGCGCCAGCAGCTTGAACAGGGTCCACGACGAGCAGTACTTC
TRBJ2-2	-	TRBV11-2	-	CASSLAGSTGELFF	TGTGCCAGCAGCTTAGCGGGTTCCACCGGGGAGCTGTTTTTT